Each of the 6 T cell receptor beta chains below was sequenced from the same sample in a study of shared clonotypes between healthy human individuals. Here immunoSEQ multiplex PCR was the method, and the copy in TCRdb shows in-frame clones only, minus some. The table has about 1,500,000 clones, around 97% seen once. Input material: naive CD4+ T cells sorted from blood. The subset here: CD45RA+ positively selected. The receptors were gathered from a man aged 30 to 39 in good health.

The chain recombines TRBV10-3 with TRBJ2-5; tentatively, D is TRBD2 (5 bases). This CDR3 has 11 residues. Germline assignment: CDR1 ENHRY and CDR2 SYGVKD. V dropped 10 bases and J dropped 5 bases, with 11 bases sitting between them. The CDR3 DNA is TGTGCCACGGGAAACGGGGAGACCCAGTACTTC. It is translated as CATGNGETQYF.

This clone appeared once. This chain links TRBV7-6 with TRBJ2-2; TRBD2 matches 12 bases. J gave up 7 bases and V 4 bases, and 4 bases lay outside the gene matches. CDR1 is SGHVS, CDR2 FNYEAQ, per germline. This CDR3 contains 15 residues. CDR3 protein: CASSSGLAGIGELFF. CDR3 sequence (DNA): TGTGCCAGCAGCTCAGGACTAGCGGGAATCGGGGAGCTGTTTTTT.

The chain links TRBV5-1 to TRBJ1-1; tentatively, D is TRBD1 (5 bases). Germline V gene data show CDR1 as SGHRS and CDR2 as YFSETQ. The V end lost 0 bases, the J end lost 2 bases, and 11 bases lay between the germline ends. This CDR3 is 15 amino acids long. The CDR3 loop reads CASSLARGGNTEAFF. CDR3 in DNA: TGCGCCAGCAGCTTGGCCCGGGGGGGTAACACTGAAGCTTTCTTT.

This chain joins TRBV7-6 and TRBJ2-5; TRBD1 matches at 10 bases. CDR3 length: 16 residues. The germline CDR1 and CDR2 sequences are SGHVS and FNYEAQ. The V and J ends lost 6 bases and 3 bases, in that order; junction bases with no gene match: 10. The CDR3 here is CASRPRQGAGEETQYF. In DNA, the CDR3 is TGTGCCAGCAGACCTCGACAGGGGGCGGGAGAAGAGACCCAGTACTTC.

The gene calls are TRBV7-9 and TRBJ2-1; 7 nucleotides match TRBD2. The CDR3 sequence is 16 residues long. V shed 4 bases, J shed 7 bases, and the junction held 13 bases outside the gene matches. From germline, CDR1 is SEHNR and CDR2 FQNEAQ (reference sequence). In DNA, the CDR3 is TGTGCCAGCAGCTCTACACGGACCGGGAGGACTAATGAGCAGTTCTTC. As protein: CASSSTRTGRTNEQFF.

On this clone itself: Other nucleotide sequences from this sample produce the same CDR3. The chain uses TRBV6-5 and TRBJ1-5, with TRBD1 identical over 7 bases. Germline CDR1 and CDR2: MNHEY and SVGAGI. The CDR3 extends over 14 amino acids. With V trimmed by 2 bases and J by 2 bases, 0 bases remained unmatched. The CDR3 protein is CASSYGTGNQPQHF. For the CDR3, the DNA is TGTGCCAGCAGTTACGGGACAGGCAATCAGCCCCAGCATTTT.